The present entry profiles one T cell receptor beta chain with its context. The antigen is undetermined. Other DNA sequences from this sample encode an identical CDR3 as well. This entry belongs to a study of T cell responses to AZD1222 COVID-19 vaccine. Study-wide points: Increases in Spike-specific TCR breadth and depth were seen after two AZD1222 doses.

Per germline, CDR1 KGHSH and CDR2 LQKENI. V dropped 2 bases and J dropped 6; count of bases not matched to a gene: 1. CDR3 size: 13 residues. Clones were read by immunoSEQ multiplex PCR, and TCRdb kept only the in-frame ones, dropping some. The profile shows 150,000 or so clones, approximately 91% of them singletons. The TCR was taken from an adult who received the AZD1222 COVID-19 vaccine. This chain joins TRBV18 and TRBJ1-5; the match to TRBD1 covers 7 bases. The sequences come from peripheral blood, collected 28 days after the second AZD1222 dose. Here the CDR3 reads CASSPDRVQPQHF. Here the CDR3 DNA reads TGTGCCAGCTCACCAGACAGGGTTCAGCCCCAGCATTTT. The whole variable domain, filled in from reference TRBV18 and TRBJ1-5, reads NAGVMQNPRHLVRRRGQEARLRCSPMKGHSHVYWYRQLPEEGLKFMVYLQKENIIDESGMPKERFSAEFPKEGPSILRIQQVVRGDSAAYFCASSPDRVQPQHFGDGTRLSIL.